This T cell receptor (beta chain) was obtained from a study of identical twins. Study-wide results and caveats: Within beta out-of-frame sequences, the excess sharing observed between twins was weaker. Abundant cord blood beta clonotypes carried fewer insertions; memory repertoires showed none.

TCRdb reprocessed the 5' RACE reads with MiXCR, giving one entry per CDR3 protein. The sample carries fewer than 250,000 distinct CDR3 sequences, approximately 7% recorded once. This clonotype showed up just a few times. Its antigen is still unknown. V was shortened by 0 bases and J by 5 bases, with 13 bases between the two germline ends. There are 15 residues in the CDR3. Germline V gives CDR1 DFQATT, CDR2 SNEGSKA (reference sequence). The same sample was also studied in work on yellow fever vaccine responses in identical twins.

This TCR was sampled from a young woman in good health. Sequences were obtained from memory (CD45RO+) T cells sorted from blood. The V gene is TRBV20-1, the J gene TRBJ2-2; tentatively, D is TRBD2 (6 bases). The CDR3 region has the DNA TGCAGTGCTAGAGATCCCGGAGGGCGTACCGGGGAGCTGTTTTTT. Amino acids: CSARDPGGRTGELFF.